This T cell receptor beta chain appears in the sequencing data of a study of T cells in Graves' hyperthyroidism and ophthalmopathy. The study defined stable Graves' hyperthyroidism as no ophthalmopathy progression within 18 months. The CDR3 consists of 15 residues. V shed 7 bases and J shed 3 bases, with 15 bases lying between them. Looked up from germline, CDR1 is LNHDA and CDR2 is SQIVND (reference sequence). Study results and caveats: Most thyroid clonotypes expanded above 0.001 were also detected in blood.

This clonotype has ten or more counts. Antigen unknown. Using RNA transcripts as the source, TCR beta CDR3 regions were amplified. HTBI primers drove first-round RT-PCR of the TCR CDR3. TCRdb reprocessed the multiplex PCR reads via MiXCR and lists one record per CDR3 protein. The sample lists about 180,000 distinct CDR3 sequences; about 17% were seen once. The V gene is TRBV19, the J gene TRBJ1-4; D unclear. The material sequenced was blood. The sequence derives from a woman aged 45-65 years with Graves' hyperthyroidism. CDR3 sequence: CASTLYGRSNEKLFF. CDR3 coding DNA: TGTGCCAGTACCCTATACGGCAGGTCTAATGAAAAACTGTTTTTT. The full variable domain, in which reference TRBV19 and TRBJ1-4 provide the parts outside the CDR3, is DGGITQSPKYLFRKEGQNVTLSCEQNLNHDAMYWYRQDPGQGLRLIYYSQIVNDFQKGDIAEGYSVSREKKESFPLTVTSAQKNPTAFYLCASTLYGRSNEKLFFGSGTQLSVL.